This entry features one T cell receptor beta chain sequence. The source of the sample is a study of cytomegalovirus exposure and HLA in healthy donors. Study in general: Across 350 to 500 genotyped donors, approximately 81% landed in the Caucasian-associated ancestry cluster.

J was trimmed by 5 bases and V by 4 bases; bases with no gene match: 10. The CDR3 contains 15 residues. Germline V gene data show CDR1 as SGHDT and CDR2 as YYEEEE. Amplification used 60 Vbeta primers and 13 Jbeta primers. Using immunoSEQ multiplex PCR, the repertoire was profiled, and TCRdb retains in-frame clones only, with some absent. This table holds roughly 100,000 clones, 83% found once. The V and J genes are TRBV5-6 and TRBJ2-5, with 8 bases identical to TRBD1. Sample: PBMCs. The sequence was obtained from a man aged 35 to 55 in good health and CMV-seronegative. The DNA of the CDR3 is TGTGCCAGCAGCGCCGGGACAGGAATGAGGGAGACCCAGTACTTC. Its translation: CASSAGTGMRETQYF. The complete variable domain, with remaining parts taken from reference TRBV5-6 and TRBJ2-5, reads DAGVTQSPTHLIKTRGQQVTLRCSPKSGHDTVSWYQQALGQGPQFIFQYYEEEERQRGNFPDRFSGHQFPNYSSELNVNALLLGDSALYLCASSAGTGMRETQYFGPGTRLLVL.